This T cell receptor (beta chain) comes out of a study of T cells in Graves' hyperthyroidism and ophthalmopathy. RNA transcripts provided the source from which TCR beta CDR3 regions were amplified. Using the HTBI primer set, a first-round RT-PCR was run on the TCR CDR3. TCRdb called the multiplex PCR reads again in MiXCR, with one record for every CDR3 protein. The sample holds some 770,000 distinct CDR3 sequences; 16% are singletons and the top ten take around 8%. This clonotype has more than one count but fewer than ten. Sequencing was carried out using blood. The TCR originated in a man in his late teens or twenties with Graves' hyperthyroidism.

The CDR3 region has the DNA TGCAGCGTCAGCGGGACAGGGCGCTACGAGCAGTACTTC. Protein sequence: CSVSGTGRYEQYF. The chain uses TRBV29-1 and TRBJ2-7; 9 bases match TRBD1. V shed 6 bases and J 3 bases; nucleotides not matched to a gene: 6. From germline, CDR1 is SQVTM and CDR2 ANQGSEA. The CDR3 spans 13 residues.